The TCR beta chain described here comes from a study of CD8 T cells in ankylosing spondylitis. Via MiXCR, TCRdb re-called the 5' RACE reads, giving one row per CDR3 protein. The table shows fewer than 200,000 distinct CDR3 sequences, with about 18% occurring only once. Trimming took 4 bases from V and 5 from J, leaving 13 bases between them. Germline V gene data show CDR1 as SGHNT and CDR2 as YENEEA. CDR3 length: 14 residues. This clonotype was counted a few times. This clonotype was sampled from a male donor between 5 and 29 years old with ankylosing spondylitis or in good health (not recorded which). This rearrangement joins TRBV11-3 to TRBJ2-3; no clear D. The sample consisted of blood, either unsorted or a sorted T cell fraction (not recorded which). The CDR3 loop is CASSYTPSGDTQYF. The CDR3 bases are TGTGCCAGCAGCTATACTCCGTCCGGAGATACGCAGTATTTT.